The clone carrying this TCR beta chain was seen ten or more times. The TCR beta library used iRepertoire HTBI primers with Arm-PCR amplification of CDR3. TCRdb called the multiplex PCR reads again in MiXCR, with one record for every CDR3 protein. The table records some 330,000 distinct CDR3 sequences, less than 30% of them present only once. This CDR3 has 13 amino acids. Trimming took off 3 bases at V and 4 bases at J, with 9 bases between the two ends. The V gene's germline CDR1 is SGHVS and CDR2 FQNEAQ. This specimen comes from a study of regulatory T cells in long-lasting Graves disease. In the study overall: Disease was considered persistent Graves' disease after over 5 years of antithyroid drugs (with positive TSH receptor antibodies).

The time point was: persistent/refractory GD, antithyroid drugs over 5 years with positive TRAb. PBMC RNA was the source of the TCR library. One endocrinology department in Xi'an, China, was where patients came from. A peripheral blood sample, roughly 8.7 milliliters in volume, was drawn into EDTA tubes. The TCR originated in a woman in her thirties or forties with Graves disease. The chain has TRBV7-8 and TRBJ2-5, with no clear D. The sample was peripheral blood mononuclear cells (PBMCs), taken when the disease was refractory, from a patient treated with antithyroid drugs. CDR3 nucleotides: TGTGCCAGCAGCTTGGGCCCCGGAGAGACCCAGTACTTC. Its protein is CASSLGPGETQYF.